The present T cell receptor (beta chain) was sequenced within a study of blood T cell repertoires in COVID-19 (TCRdb year 2020). About the full investigation: Collaborator samples came from the United States, Italy and Spain and covered acute and convalescent phases of COVID-19. Deeply sampled blood TCRbeta repertoires from subjects exposed to, actively infected with, or recovered from COVID-19 were included in the dataset. HLA class I and class II types, where available, came from metadata supplied by the sample provider rather than from assay-based typing. A freely available public database, intended as a resource for researchers studying the immune response to SARS-CoV-2, is where the repertoires were released. Nearly every sample came with metadata listing a de-identified subject ID, COVID-19 status, age in years and sex. The material from the prospective study consisted of cDNA or gDNA derived from T cells, B-cell-depleted T cells, or PBMCs. Samples came from the ongoing ImmuneRACE study (first 160 participants) plus 1,254 subjects from 6 global collaborators. General study outcomes and caveats: Clinical and demographic metadata were provided uncurated, with the amount varying by source and participant.

As for this clone: The clone's antigen remains unknown. Base qualities were left out, and no much larger clone turns up one base away.

At one collaborating source in Seattle, patients were enrolled during active infection and were followed longitudinally through the course of disease. The collaborating institutions used their own protocols to collect whole blood in K2EDTA tubes. For TCRbeta analysis, collaborators shipped samples as frozen whole blood, isolated PBMCs, or DNA extracted from either of those sample types. The germline V gene (reference sequence) provides CDR1 SEHNR and CDR2 FQNEAQ. The germline ends are 7 bases apart after V is trimmed by 1 base and J by 9 bases. The CDR3, cysteine through phenylalanine, is 13 amino acids long. Here the CDR3 DNA is all that survives: 39 bases in frame from base 1. TCRbeta CDR3 regions were amplified from genomic DNA by means of the immunoSEQ Assay, a bias-controlled multiplex PCR. In the source study's methods: Within the assay, amplification of reference gene primers was used to estimate how many nucleated cells each sample contained. Sequence reads were collapsed and filtered to measure the absolute abundance of every unique TCRbeta CDR3 rearrangement. Productive Simpson clonality was computed per sample as the square root of Simpson's diversity index over productive rearrangements. TCRdb provides this immuneACCESS table in a form limited to in-frame rearrangements. Some clones are lacking; in checked studies, under half of them reflect an unresolved V gene, and why the rest are absent is not known. From that table come the V and J calls and clone size; the DNA was used to work out D and trimming. The sample table shows more than 200,000 clones, and just under 90% are seen once. Jointly, the top ten make up 2% to 3% of the sample.

Sample: peripheral blood. The sequence is built from TRBV7-9 and TRBJ1-6, with no confidently assigned D gene. The receptor's source is a man aged 25-45 years with COVID-19, enrolled during active disease. This receptor carries the CDR3 CASSLGRTSPLHF. The bases read TGTGCCAGCAGCTTAGGGAGAACTTCACCCCTCCACTTT.